This T cell receptor (beta chain) was observed in a study of cytotoxic CD8 clonotypes in ibrutinib-treated CLL. Background on the study: The taking of response samples occurred after a median 12 months of treatment, with a range of 6 to 36.

CDR1 is SGHTA, CDR2 FQGNSA, per germline. The ends lost 5 bases at V and 5 bases at J; junction bases unmatched: 9. This CDR3 has 15 residues. TCRdb's copy holds only in-frame clones and misses some; the assay was immunoSEQ multiplex PCR. The sample carries approximately 280,000 clones, more than 70% recorded once. This chain uses TRBV7-2 with TRBJ2-3, with 8 bases that match TRBD1. This clonotype was obtained from a human donor with chronic lymphocytic leukemia. Specimen: PBMCs, collected at disease progression, from a patient treated with ibrutinib. The chain's CDR3 is CASSRTGFWRDTQYF. CDR3 bases: TGTGCCAGCAGCCGGACAGGGTTTTGGAGAGATACGCAGTATTTT.